This T cell receptor beta chain was sequenced for a study of technical replicates of blood from a few donors (dated by TCRdb to the late 2010s). On this clone itself: Its antigen is still unknown. Per-nucleotide qualities are absent, and no much larger clonotype sits a single base away.

The receptor library was made with the immunoSEQ multiplex PCR assay. In its TCRdb copy, this immuneACCESS table keeps in-frame sequences only and misses some clones. Where compared with another copy, unresolved V genes explain less than half of these, and the others have no known cause. This sample has tens of thousands of clones in its table, and approximately 94% of those were observed once. The ten biggest clones cover 0.36% of the sample. Sequenced input: T cells isolated from PBMCs. This sequence originates from a human donor in good health.

The CDR3 is CASSLYRGVIEQYF. The DNA sequence is TGTGCCAGCAGTTTATACAGGGGGGTCATCGAGCAGTACTTC. The sequence is built from TRBV28 and TRBJ2-7; 8 bases in the junction line up with TRBD1. CDR1 and CDR2 are read off the germline V gene as MDHEN and SYDVKM. From V the trimming removes 1 base and from J it removes 6 bases, while the gene matches leave 5 bases of the junction unaccounted for. The CDR3 has 14 amino acids, counting the end cysteine and phenylalanine. The only DNA kept is the CDR3, 42 bases in frame from the first base.